The 18 T cell receptor beta chains given below trace back to one sample, sequenced in a study of cytomegalovirus exposure and HLA in healthy donors. Primers for the PCR totalled 60 Vbeta and 13 Jbeta. TCRdb's table, derived via immunoSEQ multiplex PCR, lists solely in-frame clones and lacks some. The sample consists of tens of thousands of clones, approximately 63% of them appearing once. The sample consisted of PBMCs. These receptor sequences come from a woman aged 45-65 years in good health and CMV-seropositive.

This chain uses TRBV7-9 with TRBJ1-2, with TRBD1 identical over 7 bases. The CDR3 totals 17 residues. V shed 1 base and J 0 bases; nucleotides not matched to a gene: 8. From germline, CDR1 is SEHNR and CDR2 FQNEAQ (reference sequence). Written as DNA, the CDR3 is TGTGCCAGCAGCTTAGTCGGTACAGGGGTAGCTAACTATGGCTACACCTTC. Translated: CASSLVGTGVANYGYTF.

This clone was seen many times. V is TRBV5-5 and J is TRBJ2-4, with 9 bases matching TRBD2. Germline V gene sequence: CDR1 SGHKS, CDR2 YYEKEE (reference sequence). CDR3 size: 16 residues. V dropped 0 bases and J dropped 8; count of bases not matched to a gene: 9. This chain's CDR3 is CASSLGTSEHQDIQYF. CDR3 sequence (DNA): TGTGCCAGCAGCTTGGGGACTAGCGAACATCAGGACATTCAGTACTTC.

Only a few counts were recorded for this clone. This chain joins TRBV2 and TRBJ2-2; maybe TRBD1 (7 bases). CDR3 size: 17 residues. CDR1 is SNHLY, CDR2 FYNNEI, per germline. V was cut by 3 bases and J by 2 bases, with 16 bases left in between. This CDR3 is CASSDPGGYVNTGELFF. The CDR3 nucleotides are TGTGCCAGCAGTGACCCAGGGGGGTATGTAAACACCGGGGAGCTGTTTTTT. The full variable domain, with the rest looked up from reference TRBV2 and TRBJ2-2, is EPEVTQTPSHQVTQMGQEVILRCVPISNHLYFYWYRQILGQKVEFLVSFYNNEISEKSEIFDDQFSVERPDGSNFTLKIRSTKLEDSAMYFCASSDPGGYVNTGELFFGEGSRLTVL.

V and J are TRBV5-5 and TRBJ2-5; the D gene is possibly TRBD2 (5 bases). The CDR3 contains 15 residues. Germline V gives CDR1 SGHKS, CDR2 YYEKEE (reference sequence). V was cut by 0 bases and J by 4 bases, with 13 bases left in between. The CDR3 DNA reads TGTGCCAGCAGCTTGGCCGTTAGCGCCCCAGAGACCCAGTACTTC. Encoded protein: CASSLAVSAPETQYF. Full variable domain (rest looked up from reference TRBV5-5 and TRBJ2-5): DAGVTQSPTHLIKTRGQQVTLRCSPISGHKSVSWYQQVLGQGPQFIFQYYEKEERGRGNFPDRFSARQFPNYSSELNVNALLLGDSALYLCASSLAVSAPETQYFGPGTRLLVL.

The chain employs TRBV28 and TRBJ2-3; D might be TRBD1 (6 bases). The CDR3 consists of 15 residues. Germline V gene lookup returns CDR1 MDHEN and CDR2 SYDVKM. V dropped 3 bases and J dropped 6 bases, with 16 bases sitting between them. CDR3 in amino acids: CASSFGTGPFDTQYF. The CDR3 DNA is TGTGCCAGCAGTTTTGGAACAGGGCCCTTCGATACGCAGTATTTT. The complete variable domain, with remaining parts taken from reference TRBV28 and TRBJ2-3, reads DVKVTQSSRYLVKRTGEKVFLECVQDMDHENMFWYRQDPGLGLRLIYFSYDVKMKEKGDIPEGYSVSREKKERFSLILESASTNQTSMYLCASSFGTGPFDTQYFGPGTRLTVL.

The chain joins TRBV10-2 to TRBJ2-3, with 9 bases fitting TRBD2. Germline CDR1 reads WSHSY; CDR2 reads SAAADI. The J segment lost 2 bases and the V segment lost 2 bases, leaving 5 bases of the junction unmatched. The CDR3 contains 16 residues. The CDR3 region is CASSEGAGGPTDTQYF. DNA of the CDR3: TGCGCCAGCAGTGAGGGAGCGGGGGGACCCACAGATACGCAGTATTTT.

The chain recombines TRBV30 with TRBJ2-5; a weak D match, TRBD1 (6 bases). V dropped 0 bases and J dropped 5 bases, with 10 bases sitting between them. This CDR3 is built from 13 residues. Germline lookup yields CDR1 GTSNPN and CDR2 SVGIG (reference sequence). The CDR3 DNA reads as TGTGCCTGGAGTGTAGGGGGATCGGAGACCCAGTACTTC. It specifies CAWSVGGSETQYF.

This clone was seen at least ten times. V and J are TRBV6-1 and TRBJ1-3; D perhaps matches TRBD1 (6 bases). Germline V gene data show CDR1 as MNHNS and CDR2 as SASEGT. The CDR3 is made up of 15 amino acids. With 5 bases removed from V and 0 bases from J, the gap between germline ends came to 11 bases. Here the CDR3 reads CASSPSGVSGNTIYF. In nucleotides, the CDR3 is TGTGCCAGCAGTCCATCAGGGGTCTCTGGAAACACCATATATTTT.

This clone was detected once. The V call is TRBV28, the J call TRBJ2-1; 11 nucleotides agree with TRBD2. CDR1 MDHEN and CDR2 SYDVKM come from the germline V gene. V lost 6 bases to trimming and J lost 1 base; unmatched junction nucleotides: 5. The CDR3 covers 16 residues. As DNA, the CDR3 is TGTGCCAGCAGCACGACTAGCGGGAATTCCTACAATGAGCAGTTCTTC. Translation: CASSTTSGNSYNEQFF. Combining the CDR3 with reference TRBV28 and TRBJ2-1 gives the whole variable domain DVKVTQSSRYLVKRTGEKVFLECVQDMDHENMFWYRQDPGLGLRLIYFSYDVKMKEKGDIPEGYSVSREKKERFSLILESASTNQTSMYLCASSTTSGNSYNEQFFGPGTRLTVL.

This clone was detected only once. J is TRBJ2-1 and V is TRBV10-3; 13 bases fit TRBD2. In germline, CDR1 is ENHRY, CDR2 SYGVKD. This CDR3 has 17 residues. V trimming: 2 bases; J trimming: 2 bases; junction bases outside the gene matches: 3. The CDR3: CAISEGGTSGTYNEQFF. The DNA for the CDR3 is TGTGCCATCAGTGAGGGAGGGACTAGCGGGACCTACAATGAGCAGTTCTTC.

V usage is TRBV2 and J usage is TRBJ1-5; 9 bases are a match to TRBD1. Germline V gene data show CDR1 as SNHLY and CDR2 as FYNNEI. The CDR3 has 15 residues. V lost 3 bases and J lost 7; bases outside the gene matches: 7. The CDR3 DNA is TGTGCCAGCAGTGATGGGGACAGGGTTAGGCAGCCCCAGCATTTT. This codes for CASSDGDRVRQPQHF.

This clone was picked up a small number of times. The chain carries TRBV6-5 and TRBJ2-7; maybe TRBD1 (6 bases). V lost 6 bases and J 0 bases, leaving 15 bases between the germline ends. Germline lookup yields CDR1 MNHEY and CDR2 SVGAGI. This CDR3 has 15 residues. The CDR3 here is CASSLTGSGSYEQYF. CDR3 nucleotides: TGTGCCAGCAGCCTCACAGGGTCCGGCTCCTACGAGCAGTACTTC.

This sequence joins TRBV29-1 and TRBJ2-1, with D perhaps matching TRBD2 (5 bases). Trimming shortened V by 7 bases and J by 0 bases, and 22 bases separated the two germline ends. The CDR3 spans 17 residues. Germline CDR1 and CDR2: SQVTM and ANQGSEA. CDR3 protein: CSAHYEYGKSSYNEQFF. CDR3 bases: TGCAGCGCCCATTATGAATACGGGAAGAGCTCCTACAATGAGCAGTTCTTC.

The chain couples TRBV10-2 to TRBJ2-5; D might be TRBD2 (6 bases). This CDR3 spans 13 amino acids. Germline values: CDR1 WSHSY, CDR2 SAAADI. Trimming removed 7 bases at V and 5 bases at J, with 14 bases between. The CDR3 bases are TGCGCCAGCACCGAAGGGAGGCCGGAGACCCAGTACTTC. It codes for CASTEGRPETQYF.

Regarding this clone: An end of the junction differs from the germline gene, which may be a read error. The sample carries other DNA sequences with the same CDR3. This rearrangement joins TRBV2 to TRBJ1-5; 9 bases agree with TRBD1. The CDR3 covers 13 residues. CDR1 and CDR2 from the germline V gene are SNHLY and FYNNEI. The CDR3, as DNA: TGTGCCAACTCACAGGGGGCGAAACAGCCTCAGCATTTT. Translated, it gives CANSQGAKQPQHF.

The rearrangement uses TRBV18 and TRBJ2-1, with 9 bases fitting TRBD1. Looked up from germline, CDR1 is KGHSH and CDR2 is LQKENI. The CDR3 runs to 17 residues. Trimming cost V 3 bases and J 2 bases; bases outside gene matches: 8. CDR3 sequence: CASSPRGGQGAYNEQFF. The CDR3 DNA reads as TGTGCCAGCTCACCGAGGGGGGGACAGGGAGCCTACAATGAGCAGTTCTTC.

CDR3: CATQQGVYNSPLHF. The DNA for the CDR3 is TGTGCCACTCAACAGGGAGTTTATAATTCACCCCTCCACTTT. The V gene is TRBV6-5, the J gene TRBJ1-6, with a possible D match to TRBD1 (6 bases). V dropped 10 bases and J dropped 4 bases, with 14 bases sitting between them. This CDR3 is 14 amino acids long. Germline assignment: CDR1 MNHEY and CDR2 SVGAGI.

With respect to this clone: One junction end does not reproduce the germline sequence, and a read error may be involved. This chain connects TRBV19 to TRBJ2-3, with TRBD2 identical over 8 bases. The CDR3 has 15 amino acids. Germline V gene data show CDR1 as LNHDA and CDR2 as SQIVND (reference sequence). DNA for the CDR3: TGTGCCAGTAGTATTGGTGCGGGGGGCACGGATACGCAGTATTTT. As protein: CASSIGAGGTDTQYF.